This entry is about one TCR beta chain. Its antigen remains unidentified. Subsequent to a culture period of about ten days, CD4+ T cells were isolated. Two-dose BNT162b2 or mRNA-1273 vaccination was given to participants. Clones were read by immunoSEQ multiplex PCR, and TCRdb kept only the in-frame ones, dropping some. Of tens of thousands of clones listed, roughly 81% are singletons. The data derive from a study of vaccination effects on CD4 cells after COVID-19. Across the study: Pools of viral peptides were used by the ViraFEST assay to expand antigen-specific CD4+ T cells ahead of sequencing. Post-vaccine sampling occurred a median 72 days after the second dose.

Study-wide points: In healthy vaccinees, only 1 of 255 vaccine-induced clones cross-reacted with common cold coronaviruses.

From germline, CDR1 is KGHDR and CDR2 SFDVKD. After removal of 4 bases from V and 10 bases from J, the junction contained 8 bases not matched to a gene. The CDR3 is 16 residues long. This TCR derives from a human donor who received a COVID-19 vaccine. Sample: CD4+ T cells from PBMCs cultured without peptide, taken after COVID-19 vaccination. The chain joins TRBV24-1 to TRBJ2-1, with 14 bases lining up with TRBD2. CDR3 residues: CATSDPGLAGVGEQFF. CDR3 in DNA: TGTGCCACCAGTGACCCGGGACTAGCGGGGGTAGGAGAGCAGTTCTTC.